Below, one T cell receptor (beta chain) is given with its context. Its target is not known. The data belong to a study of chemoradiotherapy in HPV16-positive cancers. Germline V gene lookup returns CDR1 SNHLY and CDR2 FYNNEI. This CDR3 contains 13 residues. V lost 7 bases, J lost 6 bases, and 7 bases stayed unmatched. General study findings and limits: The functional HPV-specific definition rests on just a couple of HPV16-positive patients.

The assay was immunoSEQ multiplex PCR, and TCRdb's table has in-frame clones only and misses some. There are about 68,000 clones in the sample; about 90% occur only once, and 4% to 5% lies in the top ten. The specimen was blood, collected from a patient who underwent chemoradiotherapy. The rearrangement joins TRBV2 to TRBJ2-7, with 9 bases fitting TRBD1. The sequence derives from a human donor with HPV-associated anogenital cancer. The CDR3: CASNRDREGEQYF. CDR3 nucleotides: TGTGCCAGCAACCGGGACAGGGAGGGCGAGCAGTACTTC.